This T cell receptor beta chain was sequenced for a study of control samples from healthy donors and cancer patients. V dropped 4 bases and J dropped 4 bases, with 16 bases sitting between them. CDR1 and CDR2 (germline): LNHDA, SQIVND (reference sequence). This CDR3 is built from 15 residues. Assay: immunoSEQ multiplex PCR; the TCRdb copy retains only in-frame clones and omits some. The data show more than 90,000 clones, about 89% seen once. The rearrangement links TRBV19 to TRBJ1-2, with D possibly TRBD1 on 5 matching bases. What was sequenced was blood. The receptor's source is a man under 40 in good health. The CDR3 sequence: CASSTGTASLYGYTF. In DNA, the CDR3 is TGTGCCAGTAGTACTGGGACCGCTTCCCTCTATGGCTACACCTTC.